This T cell receptor beta chain was documented in a study of post-analysis software for immune sequencing data. TCR beta cDNA libraries had unique molecular identifiers. TCRdb reprocessed the PCR reads via MiXCR and lists one record per CDR3 protein. Here the sample spans about 770,000 distinct CDR3 sequences, 46% being singletons. The study, taken as a whole, reports: Patients carried a handful of TRBV segments more frequently than controls did, and TRBV5-6, TRBV5-1 and TRBV20-1 were among them.

The germline CDR1 and CDR2 sequences are DFQATT and SNEGSKA (reference sequence). The CDR3 consists of 14 residues. Unmatched junction bases numbered 7, after V lost 5 bases and J lost 5 bases. As regards this clonotype: Its antigen is unknown.

This chain uses TRBV20-1 with TRBJ2-5; 11 nucleotides align to TRBD1. The TCR sequence derives from a girl between 5 and 17 years old with multiple sclerosis. Input material: blood. The CDR3, as DNA: TGCAGTGCTTCGGGGACAGGGGGGTTGGAGACCCAGTACTTC. Translation gives CSASGTGGLETQYF.